Only a few counts were recorded for the clone carrying this TCR beta chain. This entry is derived from a study of blood T cells in healthy people across ages. A sample-barcoded 5' primer and a J-beta primer mix were used in a second PCR of about 7 to 12 cycles. TCRdb re-called the 5' RACE reads through MiXCR, storing one row per CDR3 protein. The data hold some 1,000,000 distinct CDR3 sequences, with approximately 25% observed a single time. V lost 1 base, J lost 7 bases, and 7 bases stayed unmatched. Germline loops: CDR1 LGHNA, CDR2 YNFKEQ. CDR3 length: 14 residues. The data also belong to a second study, concerning T cells of mothers and their children.

The rearrangement uses TRBV4-2 and TRBJ2-7, with 7 bases that match TRBD2. Sample: blood. The sequence was collected from a girl aged 2 to 10 in good health. CDR3 sequence reads: CASSQGAGVGEQYF. CDR3 in DNA: TGTGCCAGCAGCCAAGGGGCGGGAGTAGGTGAGCAGTACTTC.